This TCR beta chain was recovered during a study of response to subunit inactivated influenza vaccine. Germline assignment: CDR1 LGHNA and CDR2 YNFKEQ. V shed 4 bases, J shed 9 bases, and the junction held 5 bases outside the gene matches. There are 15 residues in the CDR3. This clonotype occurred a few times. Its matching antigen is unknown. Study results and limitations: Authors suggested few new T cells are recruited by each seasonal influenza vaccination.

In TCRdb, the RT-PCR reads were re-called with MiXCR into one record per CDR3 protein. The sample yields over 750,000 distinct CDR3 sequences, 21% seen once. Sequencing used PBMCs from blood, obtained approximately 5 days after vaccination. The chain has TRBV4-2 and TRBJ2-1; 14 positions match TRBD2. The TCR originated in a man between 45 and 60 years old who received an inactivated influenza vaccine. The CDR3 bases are TGTGCCAGCAGCCGAGGACTAGCGGGAGGAATTGAGCAGTTCTTC. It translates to CASSRGLAGGIEQFF.